Sequencing of this T cell receptor (beta chain) was carried out in a study of shared clonotypes between healthy human individuals. General study findings and limits: The four-donor shared clonotypes exceeded non-shared clonotypes in generation probability, with non-shared ones scoring lower.

Every subset had its genomic DNA shared out evenly among several immunoSEQ plates. TCRdb keeps only in-frame clones here, not all; method: immunoSEQ multiplex PCR. The sample yields about 79,000 clones, 62% seen once. Of note for this clone: What it binds is not known.

This CDR3 region has 14 residues. The V end lost 4 bases, the J end lost 2 bases, and 11 bases lay between the germline ends. Germline CDR1 is SGHRS and CDR2 is YFSETQ. The TCR was taken from a man aged 25 to 40 in good health. The sample comprised memory CD8+ T cells sorted from blood. Documented subset: CD45RO+ cells pooled with CCR7-negative TemRA cells. The chain has TRBV5-1 and TRBJ2-3; the D is unclear. The CDR3 is CASSPRKITDTQYF. The DNA of the CDR3 is TGCGCCAGCAGCCCACGTAAGATCACAGATACGCAGTATTTT. The entire variable domain, with the rest obtained from reference TRBV5-1 and TRBJ2-3, is as follows: KAGVTQTPRYLIKTRGQQVTLSCSPISGHRSVSWYQQTPGQGLQFLFEYFSETQRNKGNFPGRFSGRQFSNSRSEMNVSTLELGDSALYLCASSPRKITDTQYFGPGTRLTVL.